This T cell receptor (beta chain) was identified during a study of blood T cell repertoires in COVID-19. Study summary: Acute and convalescent COVID-19 samples came from the United States, Italy and Spain. Sample material is recorded as cDNA or gDNA derived from T cells, B-cell-depleted T cells, or PBMCs.

In the source study's methods: Cell counts per sample came from amplifying reference gene primers. Assay used: immunoSEQ multiplex PCR; TCRdb lists only in-frame clones, some missing. V and J calls and clone size come straight from that table; D and trimming were deduced from the DNA. Here the sample spans 95,000 to 100,000 clones, around 84% being singletons. A few counts support this clone. Sequencing used peripheral blood. The source of this sequence is a woman aged 60 to 75 with acute or convalescent COVID-19.

The DNA of the CDR3 is TGTGCCAGCAGTGATCTTACTAGCGGAGTCGAGCAGTACTTC. Residues: CASSDLTSGVEQYF. The chain uses TRBV2 and TRBJ2-7; 8 bases fit TRBD2. CDR1 and CDR2 (germline): SNHLY, FYNNEI. The CDR3 is 14 amino acids. V lost 3 bases and J lost 6; bases outside the gene matches: 7.